A single sample is the source of the 5 T cell receptor beta chains below, sequenced in a study of blood T cell repertoires in COVID-19. TCRdb's table, derived via immunoSEQ multiplex PCR, lists solely in-frame clones and lacks some. In the table there are about 47,000 clones, around 90% of which are singletons. Specimen: peripheral blood. The origin of the receptors is a man in his fifties or sixties with active COVID-19.

The gene calls are TRBV27 and TRBJ2-7; 14 bases are a match to TRBD2. The V segment lost 5 bases and the J segment 1 base; nucleotides outside the gene matches: 7. Per the germline V gene, CDR1 is MNHEY and CDR2 is SMNVEV (reference sequence). The CDR3 is made up of 17 amino acids. The CDR3 DNA sequence: TGTGCCAGCAGTAGAGGACTAGCGGGGGGATCTTCCTACGAGCAGTACTTC. It codes for CASSRGLAGGSSYEQYF.

V is TRBV11-2 and J is TRBJ1-2; TRBD1 matches 8 bases. The CDR3 has 16 residues. V lost 5 bases to trimming and J lost 4 bases; unmatched junction nucleotides: 12. Germline loops: CDR1 SGHAT, CDR2 FQNNGV. CDR3 bases: TGTGCCAGCAGCGCCCCAAGGACAGGGACGGGCTATGGCTACACCTTC. Its protein product is CASSAPRTGTGYGYTF.

The chain combines TRBV11-2 with TRBJ2-7, with 16 positions matching TRBD2. The CDR3 has 17 amino acids. V was clipped by 4 bases and J by 3 bases; unmatched bases: 6. Germline V gives CDR1 SGHAT, CDR2 FQNNGV. The CDR3 DNA is TGTGCCAGCAGCTCACCGGGACTAGCGGGGGGGCTCTACGAGCAGTACTTC. This gives the protein CASSSPGLAGGLYEQYF.

The chain joins TRBV12-5 to TRBJ2-1; 10 positions match TRBD2. Germline CDR1 reads LGHNT; CDR2 reads FRNRAP. V shed 7 bases and J 8 bases; nucleotides not matched to a gene: 11. This CDR3 is built from 15 residues. The CDR3 nucleotides are TGTGCTAGTGACCCACTAGCGGGAAATGGAGATGAGCAGTTCTTC. As protein: CASDPLAGNGDEQFF.

This clone has a handful of counts. The gene calls are TRBV4-1 and TRBJ2-7; D may be TRBD2 (6 bases). V was shortened by 6 bases and J by 3 bases, with 21 bases between the two germline ends. Germline lookup yields CDR1 MGHRA and CDR2 YSYEKL. CDR3 length: 16 amino acids. The CDR3 region has the DNA TGCGCCAGCAGACCCGCGGGGAAGGAGGGTTTCTACGAGCAGTACTTC. As protein: CASRPAGKEGFYEQYF.